These 11 T cell receptor beta chains share one sample of origin, sequenced in a study of shared clonotypes between healthy human individuals. Sequenced by immunoSEQ multiplex PCR; TCRdb stores in-frame clones only, minus some. The profile shows around 2.1 million clones, approximately 94% of them singletons. Naivety among CD8 cells was defined by CD45RO negativity and positive CCR7 selection, thereby excluding terminally differentiated effector memory CD45RA+ cells. Specimen: naive CD8+ T cells from PBMCs. These receptors were collected from a man aged 18 to 30 in good health. Some clones in this sample may be carry-over from other donors' samples.

The rearrangement links TRBV29-1 to TRBJ2-3; 11 bases agree with TRBD1. Trimming cost V 7 bases and J 3 bases; bases outside gene matches: 12. The CDR3 has 16 amino acids. Per germline, CDR1 SQVTM and CDR2 ANQGSEA. CDR3 amino acids: CSAQRTGGLGTDTQYF. CDR3 nucleotides: TGCAGCGCTCAAAGGACAGGGGGCTTGGGGACAGATACGCAGTATTTT.

The chain employs TRBV7-8 and TRBJ1-4; D perhaps matches TRBD1 (5 bases). The V and J ends lost 1 base and 4 bases respectively, with 10 bases between them. Germline V lookup: CDR1 SGHVS, CDR2 FQNEAQ. The CDR3 extends over 15 amino acids. CDR3 nucleotide sequence: TGTGCCAGCAGCTTAGAGTGGGGGGATAATGAAAAACTGTTTTTT. The encoded protein is CASSLEWGDNEKLFF.

This chain uses TRBV4-3 with TRBJ1-2; the match to TRBD1 covers 12 bases. Per the germline V gene, CDR1 is LGHNA and CDR2 is YSLEER. V shed 0 bases, J shed 6 bases, and the junction held 14 bases outside the gene matches. The CDR3 has 19 residues. For the CDR3, the DNA is TGCGCCAGCAGCCAAGATTGGGGGACAGGGGGCGCATTAATGCATGGCTACACCTTC. Its translation is CASSQDWGTGGALMHGYTF.

V gene TRBV4-3 combines with J gene TRBJ2-2; TRBD2 is a possible D gene (5 bases). V was shortened by 3 bases and J by 1 base, with 12 bases between the two germline ends. Germline V gene lookup returns CDR1 LGHNA and CDR2 YSLEER. The CDR3 extends over 16 amino acids. Written as DNA, the CDR3 is TGCGCCAGCAGCCAGGGTAGCGATGTGAACACCGGGGAGCTGTTTTTT. As protein: CASSQGSDVNTGELFF.

The CDR3 spells CATSRVTGLYNEQFF. CDR3 DNA sequence: TGTGCCACCAGCAGAGTCACAGGTCTTTACAATGAGCAGTTCTTC. The chain employs TRBV15 and TRBJ2-1; a possible D gene is TRBD1 (5 bases). Trimming stripped 1 base from V and 4 bases from J, with 11 bases between. CDR1 is LNHNV and CDR2 is YYDKDF in the germline V gene (reference sequence). CDR3 length: 15 amino acids.

This chain uses TRBV7-2 with TRBJ1-5; D is unclear. Germline CDR1 SGHTA, CDR2 FQGNSA. There are 14 residues in the CDR3. The V end lost 1 base, the J end lost 4 bases, and 8 bases lay between the germline ends. The CDR3 DNA sequence: TGTGCCAGCAGCTTAGTGGCGGCGAATCAGCCCCAGCATTTT. This codes for CASSLVAANQPQHF.

DNA of the CDR3: TGTGCCAGCAGCCGGAGGGAGAACGGCAATCAGCCCCAGCATTTT. Protein product: CASSRRENGNQPQHF. The chain recombines TRBV4-2 with TRBJ1-5; D is ambiguous. The germline CDR1 and CDR2 sequences are LGHNA and YNFKEQ. There are 15 residues in the CDR3. The V gene lost 4 bases and the J gene lost 2 bases, with 12 bases spanning the gap.

The CDR3 sequence is CASSLGRGRLNPNYGYTF. For the CDR3, the DNA is TGTGCCAGCAGCTTAGGCAGGGGACGACTTAATCCTAACTATGGCTACACCTTC. The chain couples TRBV7-2 to TRBJ1-2, with D perhaps matching TRBD1 (6 bases). Trimming pared 1 base from V and 0 bases from J, leaving 18 bases between. This CDR3 has 18 residues. CDR1 is SGHTA, CDR2 FQGNSA, per germline.

The rearrangement joins TRBV28 to TRBJ2-2, with TRBD2 identical over 10 bases. Trimming removed 6 bases from V and 6 bases from J; junction bases left unmatched: 16. Per germline, CDR1 MDHEN and CDR2 SYDVKM. The length of the CDR3 is 18 residues. The CDR3 region has the DNA TGTGCCAGCAGCCCCACCGAAGCGGGAGGGTCCTCGGCCGGGGAGCTGTTTTTT. This encodes CASSPTEAGGSSAGELFF.

The genes are TRBV5-1 and TRBJ2-1, with 8 bases aligning to TRBD2. After removal of 0 bases from V and 0 bases from J, the junction contained 8 bases not matched to a gene. The CDR3 consists of 18 residues. Germline V gives CDR1 SGHRS, CDR2 YFSETQ. In DNA form, the CDR3 reads TGCGCCAGCAGCTTGGATCGCGGGAGGCCTAGCTCCTACAATGAGCAGTTCTTC. It encodes CASSLDRGRPSSYNEQFF.

The rearrangement joins TRBV5-1 to TRBJ2-7; D remains ambiguous. V was cut by 0 bases and J by 5 bases, with 6 bases left in between. CDR3 size: 12 residues. Germline CDR1 reads SGHRS; CDR2 reads YFSETQ. CDR3 nucleotide sequence: TGCGCCAGCAGCTTGGAAGGGCACGAGCAGTACTTC. This codes for CASSLEGHEQYF.